This entry concerns a single TCR beta chain. The antigen it recognizes is unknown. No much larger clone exists at a distance of one base, and base qualities are not known. Each clonotype received, on average, about 9.7x coverage in deep resolution sequencing performed on a MiSeq, where the target depth lay between 1 in 1 million and 1 in 200,000 T cells. TCR beta libraries were generated with the immunoSEQ hsTCRB Kit. In the authors' own workflow: ImmunoSEQ Data Assistant and ImmunoSEQ Analyzer were used for data analysis, and V, D and J genes were assigned according to IMGT definitions. Clonality, which ranges from 0 to 1, was calculated by subtracting the normalized Shannon entropy of productive rearrangement frequencies from one. Only overrepresented clonotypes making up at least 0.05% of the repertoire of each patient were included in the public clonotype analysis. Thirteen age-matched healthy donor repertoires from immuneACCESS served as clonality controls. TCRdb took this table from immuneACCESS and kept in-frame rearrangements with V and J called. Such tables lack part of the clones; where checked against another copy, unresolved V genes explain under half of the gap, and the rest is unexplained. V, J and clone size are taken as reported in that table, and D and trimming were inferred from the DNA itself. The sample records under 150,000 clones, 80% to 85% of which are singletons. Jointly, the top ten make up 2.5% to 3.5% of the sample.

The V and J ends are trimmed by 6 bases and 2 bases, leaving 10 bases between them. The CDR3 holds 12 amino acids from the cysteine to the phenylalanine. Kept here is only the CDR3 DNA, which spans 36 bases and is read in frame from base 1. From a lookup of the germline V gene (reference sequence), CDR1 and CDR2 are GTSNPN and SVGIG. The sample belongs to a study of cytotoxic CD8 clonotypes in ibrutinib-treated CLL (dated by TCRdb to about 2021). At the level of the whole study: The cohort had about ten relapsed/refractory and more than 14 treatment-naive patients; 17 were IGHV unmutated. Responses were partial in roughly 24 patients and complete in 2; after median around 72 months follow-up, roughly 15 stayed in remission and approximately twelve progressed. The response samples were drawn at a median of around eleven months into treatment, with a range of roughly 6 to 36 months. On average, each sample yielded 255,043 productive templates and around 100,000 productive rearrangements. Of the roughly 86 people in the trial, about 25 had longitudinal samples available. Cryopreserved peripheral blood mononuclear cells were obtained before treatment, at response, and at either sustained remission or disease progression. All remission and progressive disease samples were collected while patients were still receiving ibrutinib. On the study overall, not on this receptor specifically: Public clonotypes were rare and either contracted or stayed stable during treatment, and the rise in clonality at ibrutinib response reflected the expansion of private clonotypes. Sampling times were not matched between patients in sustained remission and patients whose disease was progressing, and lymph node repertoires were not examined. Clonality increased at ibrutinib response, stayed stable in sustained remission, and fell back toward baseline at progression. Baseline clonality was found to be higher than that of age-matched healthy donors and was strongly correlated with circulating CD8+ T-cell counts.

The sample's time point, from its label and the paper: approximately 2 years on ibrutinib. For TCR beta library preparation, about 2.2 micrograms of genomic DNA were extracted from the cryopreserved PBMCs. Longitudinal blood samples from CLL patients receiving ibrutinib monotherapy were subjected to high-throughput TCR beta sequencing. The patients took part in an open-label, single-center phase 2 trial of ibrutinib monotherapy. The input for sequencing was PBMCs, taken after 24 months of ibrutinib treatment. The rearrangement combines TRBV30 with TRBJ1-2; no D gene can be assigned with confidence. This clonotype was sampled from a human donor with chronic lymphocytic leukemia. The CDR3 in this case is CACPGDNYGYTF. The nucleotide sequence reads TGTGCCTGCCCGGGTGACAACTATGGCTACACCTTC.